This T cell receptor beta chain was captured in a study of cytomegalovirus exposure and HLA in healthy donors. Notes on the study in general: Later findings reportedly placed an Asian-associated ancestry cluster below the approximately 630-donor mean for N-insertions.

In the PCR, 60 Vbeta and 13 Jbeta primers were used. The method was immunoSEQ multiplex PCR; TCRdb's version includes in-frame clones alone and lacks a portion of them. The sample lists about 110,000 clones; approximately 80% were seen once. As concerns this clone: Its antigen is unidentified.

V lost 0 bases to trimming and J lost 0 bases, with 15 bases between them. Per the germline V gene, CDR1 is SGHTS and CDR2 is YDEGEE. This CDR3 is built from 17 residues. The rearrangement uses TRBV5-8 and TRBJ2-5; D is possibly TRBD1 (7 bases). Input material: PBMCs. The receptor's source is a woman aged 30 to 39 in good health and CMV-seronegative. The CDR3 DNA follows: TGTGCCAGCAGCTTGGTTTTCCAGGGGGGAAACCAAGAGACCCAGTACTTC. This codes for CASSLVFQGGNQETQYF.